This record covers a single T cell receptor beta chain. The V segment lost 5 bases and the J segment 1 base; nucleotides outside the gene matches: 6. Germline V gene data show CDR1 as GTSNPN and CDR2 as SVGIG (reference sequence). The CDR3 has 15 amino acids. The entry originates in a study of T cell changes during pregnancy in multiple sclerosis. Profiled with immunoSEQ multiplex PCR; TCRdb holds only in-frame clones, not every one. The repertoire holds about 36,000 clones, with roughly 89% as singletons. The chain is built from TRBV30 and TRBJ1-5; 9 bases map to TRBD1. The sample here was CD4+ T cells from peripheral blood mononuclear cells, taken in the second trimester of pregnancy. This sequence originates from a female donor in good health, enrolled as a control in a pregnancy study. For the CDR3, the DNA is TGTGCCTGGGGATCGACAGGGGGGAGCAATCAGCCCCAGCATTTT. As protein: CAWGSTGGSNQPQHF.